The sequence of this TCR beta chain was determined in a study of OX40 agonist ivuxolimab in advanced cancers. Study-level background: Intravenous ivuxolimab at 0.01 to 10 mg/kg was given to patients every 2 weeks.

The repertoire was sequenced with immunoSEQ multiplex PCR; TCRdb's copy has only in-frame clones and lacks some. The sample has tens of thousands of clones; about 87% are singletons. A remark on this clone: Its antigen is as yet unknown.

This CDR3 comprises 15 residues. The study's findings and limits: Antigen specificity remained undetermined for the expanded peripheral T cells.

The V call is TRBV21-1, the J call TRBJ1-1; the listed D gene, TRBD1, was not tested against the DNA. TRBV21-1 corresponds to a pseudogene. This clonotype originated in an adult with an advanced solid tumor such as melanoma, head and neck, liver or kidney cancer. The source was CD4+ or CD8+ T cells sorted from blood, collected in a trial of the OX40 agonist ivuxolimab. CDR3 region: CASSKATDMNTEAFF. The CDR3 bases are TGTGCCAGCAGCAAAGCGACGGACATGAACACTGAAGCTTTCTTT.